The present T cell receptor (beta chain) was sequenced within a study of blood T cell repertoires in COVID-19 (dated by TCRdb to the early 2020s). Broadly, across the study: Samples from collaborators originated in the United States, Italy and Spain and spanned both the acute and convalescent phases of COVID-19. HLA class I and class II types, where available, came from metadata supplied by the sample provider rather than from assay-based typing. Deeply sampled blood TCRbeta repertoires from subjects exposed to, actively infected with, or recovered from COVID-19 were included in the dataset. The samples were drawn from the first 160 participants of the ongoing ImmuneRACE study and from 950 to 1,500 subjects provided by 6 global collaborators. A freely available public database, intended as a resource for researchers studying the immune response to SARS-CoV-2, is where the repertoires were released. Sample metadata almost always included a de-identified subject ID, COVID-19 status, age in years and sex. The material from the prospective study consisted of cDNA or gDNA derived from T cells, B-cell-depleted T cells, or PBMCs.

The collaborating institutions used their own protocols to collect whole blood in K2EDTA tubes. For TCRbeta analysis, collaborators shipped samples as frozen whole blood, isolated PBMCs, or DNA extracted from either of those sample types. The immunoSEQ Assay, a bias-controlled multiplex PCR, was used to amplify TCRbeta CDR3 regions from genomic DNA. In the source study's methods: Nucleated cell counts per sample were estimated from amplification of reference gene primers within the assay. To quantify the absolute abundance of each unique TCRbeta CDR3 rearrangement, sequence reads were collapsed and filtered. Productive Simpson clonality was computed per sample as the square root of Simpson's diversity index over productive rearrangements. The clones in this table, taken by TCRdb from immuneACCESS, are in-frame only. Not every clone is retained; where verified, under half of the shortfall comes from an unresolved V gene, and the cause of the rest is unknown. The V and J calls and clone size come from that table; D and trimming were worked out from the DNA. The sample profile shows 130,000 to 150,000 clones; about 88% of them were found once. Of the sample, 10% to 13% falls within the top ten clones.

With respect to this clone: The clone's antigen remains unknown. No much larger clonotype is one base removed from it; base qualities were not supplied.

The V end gives up 1 base and the J end 0 bases, leaving 2 bases in the junction not matched to a gene. The CDR3 covers 15 residues, taking in both the cysteine and the phenylalanine. Solely the CDR3 DNA is kept, with 45 bases framed from the first base. CDR1 and CDR2 (SEHNR, FQNEAQ) derive from the germline V gene (reference sequence). Summary of the overall study and its limitations: The amount of clinical and demographic metadata varied by source and participant and was provided uncurated.

This TCR derives from a man between 50 and 59 years old with active or convalescent COVID-19. The sequencing sample was made of peripheral blood. Rearrangement joined TRBV7-9 to TRBJ2-7; 8 bases in the junction line up with TRBD2. The DNA is TGTGCCAGCAGCTTAGTAAGCGGGAGCTCCTACGAGCAGTACTTC. Translated, it reads CASSLVSGSSYEQYF.